This T cell receptor (beta chain) was sequenced during a study of OX40 agonist ivuxolimab in advanced cancers. Trimming stripped 3 bases from V and 0 bases from J, with 7 bases between. Germline CDR1 reads SGHVS; CDR2 reads FNYEAQ. The CDR3 spans 14 residues. Assay: immunoSEQ multiplex PCR; the TCRdb copy retains only in-frame clones and omits some. The data hold some 37,000 clones, with 82% observed a single time. The chain couples TRBV7-6 to TRBJ2-3, with D maybe TRBD1 (6 bases). The origin of this receptor is an adult with an advanced solid tumor such as melanoma, head and neck, liver or kidney cancer. The source material was CD4+ or CD8+ T cells sorted from blood, sampled in a trial of the OX40 agonist ivuxolimab. CDR3 amino acids: CASSFGTSTDTQYF. DNA of the CDR3: TGTGCCAGCAGCTTTGGGACAAGCACAGATACGCAGTATTTT.